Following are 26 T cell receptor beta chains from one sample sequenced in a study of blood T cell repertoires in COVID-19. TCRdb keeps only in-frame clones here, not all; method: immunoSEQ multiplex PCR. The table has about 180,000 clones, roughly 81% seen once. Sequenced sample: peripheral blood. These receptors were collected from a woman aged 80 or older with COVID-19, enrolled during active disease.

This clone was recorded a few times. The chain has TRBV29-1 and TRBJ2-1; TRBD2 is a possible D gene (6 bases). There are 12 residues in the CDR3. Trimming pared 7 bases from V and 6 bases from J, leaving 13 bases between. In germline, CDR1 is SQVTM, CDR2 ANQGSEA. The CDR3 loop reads CSGRANPNEQFF. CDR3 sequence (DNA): TGCAGCGGGAGGGCCAACCCCAATGAGCAGTTCTTC.

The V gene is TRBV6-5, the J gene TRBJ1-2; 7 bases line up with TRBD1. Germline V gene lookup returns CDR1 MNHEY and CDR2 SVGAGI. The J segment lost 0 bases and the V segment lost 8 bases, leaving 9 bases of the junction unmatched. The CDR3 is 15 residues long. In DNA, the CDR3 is TGTGCCAGCTACTCTTTGACAGGGTCTAACTATGGCTACACCTTC. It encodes CASYSLTGSNYGYTF.

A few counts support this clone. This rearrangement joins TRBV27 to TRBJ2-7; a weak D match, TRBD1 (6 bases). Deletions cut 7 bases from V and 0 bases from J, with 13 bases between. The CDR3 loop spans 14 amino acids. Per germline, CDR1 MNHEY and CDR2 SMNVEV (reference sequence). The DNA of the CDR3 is TGTGCCAGCAAAAAGACAGGAAACTCCTACGAGCAGTACTTC. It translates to CASKKTGNSYEQYF.

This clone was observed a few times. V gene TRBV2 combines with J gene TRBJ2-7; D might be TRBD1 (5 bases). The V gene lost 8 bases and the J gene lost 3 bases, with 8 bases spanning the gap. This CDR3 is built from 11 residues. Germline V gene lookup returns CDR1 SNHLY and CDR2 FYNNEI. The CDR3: CASRQFYEQYF. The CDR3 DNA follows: TGTGCCAGCCGACAGTTCTACGAGCAGTACTTC.

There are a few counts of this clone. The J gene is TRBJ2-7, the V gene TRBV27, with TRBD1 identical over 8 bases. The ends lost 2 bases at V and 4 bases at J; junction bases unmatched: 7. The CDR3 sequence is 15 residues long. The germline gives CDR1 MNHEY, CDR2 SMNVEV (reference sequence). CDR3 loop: CASSLQGAFGYEQYF. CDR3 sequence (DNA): TGTGCCAGCAGTTTACAGGGGGCCTTCGGATACGAGCAGTACTTC.

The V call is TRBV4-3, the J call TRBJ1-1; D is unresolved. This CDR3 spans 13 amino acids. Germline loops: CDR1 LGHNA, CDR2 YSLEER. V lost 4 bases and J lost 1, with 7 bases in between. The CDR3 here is CASSRAGNTEAFF. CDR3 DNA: TGCGCCAGCAGCCGGGCAGGGAACACTGAAGCTTTCTTT.

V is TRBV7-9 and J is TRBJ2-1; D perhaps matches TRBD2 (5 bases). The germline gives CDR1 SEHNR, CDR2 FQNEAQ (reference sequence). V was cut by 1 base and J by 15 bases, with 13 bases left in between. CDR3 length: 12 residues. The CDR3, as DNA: TGTGCCAGCAGCTTAGGTCCGTCTAGCCTGTTCTTC. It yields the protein CASSLGPSSLFF.

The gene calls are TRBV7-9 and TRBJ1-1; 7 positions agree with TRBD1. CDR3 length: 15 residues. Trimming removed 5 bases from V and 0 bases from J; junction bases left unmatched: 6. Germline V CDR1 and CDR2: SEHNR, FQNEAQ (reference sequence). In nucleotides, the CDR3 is TGTGCCAGCAGCGGATGGGACAGAATGAACACTGAAGCTTTCTTT. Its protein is CASSGWDRMNTEAFF. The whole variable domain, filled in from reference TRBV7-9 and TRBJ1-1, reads DTGVSQNPRHKITKRGQNVTFRCDPISEHNRLYWYRQTLGQGPEFLTYFQNEAQLEKSRLLSDRFSAERPKGSFSTLEIQRTEQGDSAMYLCASSGWDRMNTEAFFGQGTRLTVV.

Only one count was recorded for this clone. The CDR3 DNA reads as TGTGCCAGCAGTGTTACCCAGGGGGCCTACGAGCAGTACTTC. This translates into CASSVTQGAYEQYF. The chain recombines TRBV2 with TRBJ2-7; 7 nucleotides agree with TRBD1. V lost 4 bases and J lost 2; bases outside the gene matches: 5. This CDR3 is 14 amino acids long. Germline V gives CDR1 SNHLY, CDR2 FYNNEI. Variable domain in full (rest from reference TRBV2 and TRBJ2-7): EPEVTQTPSHQVTQMGQEVILRCVPISNHLYFYWYRQILGQKVEFLVSFYNNEISEKSEIFDDQFSVERPDGSNFTLKIRSTKLEDSAMYFCASSVTQGAYEQYFGPGTRLTVT.

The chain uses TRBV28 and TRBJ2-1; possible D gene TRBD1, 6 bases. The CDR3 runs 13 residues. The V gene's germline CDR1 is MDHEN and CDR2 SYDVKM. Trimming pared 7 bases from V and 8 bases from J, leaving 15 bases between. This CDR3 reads CASKVQGTDEQFF. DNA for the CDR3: TGTGCCAGCAAAGTCCAGGGGACGGATGAGCAGTTCTTC.

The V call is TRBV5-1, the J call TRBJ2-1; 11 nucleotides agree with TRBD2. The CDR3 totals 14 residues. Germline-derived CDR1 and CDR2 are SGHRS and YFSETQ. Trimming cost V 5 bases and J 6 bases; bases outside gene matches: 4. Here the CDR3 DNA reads TGCGCCAGCAGACTAGCGGGAGTAGTCAATGAGCAGTTCTTC. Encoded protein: CASRLAGVVNEQFF. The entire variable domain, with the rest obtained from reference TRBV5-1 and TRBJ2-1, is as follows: KAGVTQTPRYLIKTRGQQVTLSCSPISGHRSVSWYQQTPGQGLQFLFEYFSETQRNKGNFPGRFSGRQFSNSRSEMNVSTLELGDSALYLCASRLAGVVNEQFFGPGTRLTVL.

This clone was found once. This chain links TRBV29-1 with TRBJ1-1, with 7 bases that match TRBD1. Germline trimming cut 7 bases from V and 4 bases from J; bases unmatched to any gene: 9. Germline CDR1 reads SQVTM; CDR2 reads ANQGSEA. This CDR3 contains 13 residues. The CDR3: CSAAQGGGTEAFF. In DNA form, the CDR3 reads TGCAGCGCTGCGCAGGGGGGCGGCACTGAAGCTTTCTTT.

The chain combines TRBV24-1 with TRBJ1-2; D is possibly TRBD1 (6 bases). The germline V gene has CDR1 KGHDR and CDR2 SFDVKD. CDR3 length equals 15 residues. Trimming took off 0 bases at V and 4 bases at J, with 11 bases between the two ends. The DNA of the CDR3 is TGTGCCACCAGTGATTTGGGGGGCTTCGGCTATGGCTACACCTTC. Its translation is CATSDLGGFGYGYTF.

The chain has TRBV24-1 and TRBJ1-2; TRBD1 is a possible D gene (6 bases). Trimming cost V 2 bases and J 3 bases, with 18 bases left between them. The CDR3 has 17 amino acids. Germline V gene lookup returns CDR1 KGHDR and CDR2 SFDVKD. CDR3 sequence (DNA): TGTGCCACCAGTGATTCCCCGGTAGGTTCAGGGGACTATGGCTACACCTTC. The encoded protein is CATSDSPVGSGDYGYTF.

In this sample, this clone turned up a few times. The CDR3 DNA is TGTGCCAGCACTTTGGGGCTTCAGCAGCCCCAGCATTTT. Protein product: CASTLGLQQPQHF. This chain uses TRBV6-5 with TRBJ1-5, with TRBD1 as a possible D gene (5 bases). The ends were cut back, 7 bases at V and 7 bases at J, with 14 bases in the middle. Germline V CDR1 and CDR2: MNHEY, SVGAGI. CDR3 length equals 13 residues.

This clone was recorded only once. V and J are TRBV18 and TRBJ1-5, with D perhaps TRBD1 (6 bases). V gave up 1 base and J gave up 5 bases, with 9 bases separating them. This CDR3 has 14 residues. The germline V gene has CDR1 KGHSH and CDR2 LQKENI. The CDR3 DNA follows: TGTGCCAGCTCACCACTGGACAGTTATCAGCCCCAGCATTTT. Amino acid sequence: CASSPLDSYQPQHF.

CDR3 amino acids: CASSSEDGQGRTDTQYF. The CDR3 bases are TGTGCCAGCAGCTCGGAAGATGGACAGGGTCGAACAGATACGCAGTATTTT. The chain carries TRBV11-3 and TRBJ2-3; TRBD1 matches 8 bases. Trimming took 4 bases from V and 3 from J; bases not matched to a gene: 12. The CDR3 loop spans 17 amino acids. Per germline, CDR1 SGHNT and CDR2 YENEEA.

The CDR3 nucleotides are TGTGCCAGCAGTGAGGCGGGAGGCTACACCTTC. This codes for CASSEAGGYTF. The chain recombines TRBV2 with TRBJ1-2, with D hard to call. CDR1 is SNHLY, CDR2 FYNNEI, per germline. V was trimmed by 3 bases and J by 8 bases, leaving 7 bases between them. The CDR3 is 11 amino acids.

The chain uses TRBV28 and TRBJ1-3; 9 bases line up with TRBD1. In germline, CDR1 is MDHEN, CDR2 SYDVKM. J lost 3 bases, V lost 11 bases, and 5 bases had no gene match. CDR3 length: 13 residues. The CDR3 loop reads CAAGTGNGNTIYF. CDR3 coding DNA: TGTGCCGCCGGGACAGGGAATGGAAACACCATATATTTT.

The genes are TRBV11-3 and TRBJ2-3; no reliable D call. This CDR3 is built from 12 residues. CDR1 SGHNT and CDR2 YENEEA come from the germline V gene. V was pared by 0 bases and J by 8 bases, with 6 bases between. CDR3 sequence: CASSLDKITQYF. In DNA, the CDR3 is TGTGCCAGCAGCTTAGATAAAATTACGCAGTATTTT.

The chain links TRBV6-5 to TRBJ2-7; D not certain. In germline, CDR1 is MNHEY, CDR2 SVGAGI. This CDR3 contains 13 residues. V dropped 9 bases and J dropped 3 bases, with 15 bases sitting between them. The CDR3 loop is CASTANPGYEQYF. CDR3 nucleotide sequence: TGTGCCAGTACAGCAAACCCCGGCTACGAGCAGTACTTC.

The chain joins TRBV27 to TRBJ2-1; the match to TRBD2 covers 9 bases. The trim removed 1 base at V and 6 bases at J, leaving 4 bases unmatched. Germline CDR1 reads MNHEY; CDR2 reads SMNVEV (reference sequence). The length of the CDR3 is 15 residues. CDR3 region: CASSLFAGGTNEQFF. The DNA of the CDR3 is TGTGCCAGCAGTTTATTTGCGGGGGGGACCAATGAGCAGTTCTTC.

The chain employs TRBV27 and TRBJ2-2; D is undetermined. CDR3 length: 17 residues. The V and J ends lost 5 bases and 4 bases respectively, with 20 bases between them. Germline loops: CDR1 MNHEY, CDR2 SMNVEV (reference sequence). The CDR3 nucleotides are TGTGCCAGCAGTCCGCGCGCCCCCGACTGGTTCACCGGGGAGCTGTTTTTT. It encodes CASSPRAPDWFTGELFF.

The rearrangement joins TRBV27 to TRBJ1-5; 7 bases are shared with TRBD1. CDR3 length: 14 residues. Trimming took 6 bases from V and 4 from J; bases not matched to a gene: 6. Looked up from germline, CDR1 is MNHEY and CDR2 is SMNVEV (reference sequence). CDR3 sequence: CASRVTGLNQPQHF. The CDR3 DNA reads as TGTGCCAGCAGGGTGACAGGGTTGAATCAGCCCCAGCATTTT.

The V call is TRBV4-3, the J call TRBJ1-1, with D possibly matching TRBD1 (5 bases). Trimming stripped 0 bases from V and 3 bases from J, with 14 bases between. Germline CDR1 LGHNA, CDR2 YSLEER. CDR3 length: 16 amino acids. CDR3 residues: CASSQDKPQGYTEAFF. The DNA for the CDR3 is TGCGCCAGCAGCCAAGATAAGCCCCAGGGCTACACTGAAGCTTTCTTT.

The CDR3 DNA reads TGTGCCAGCAGTGAGGGCAATCCCGGGGAGCTGTTTTTT. Protein: CASSEGNPGELFF. This chain uses TRBV25-1 with TRBJ2-2, with D hard to call. Germline CDR1 MGHDK, CDR2 SYGVNS. Deletions cut 3 bases from V and 6 bases from J, with 8 bases between. The CDR3 extends over 13 amino acids. Variable domain in full (rest from reference TRBV25-1 and TRBJ2-2): EADIYQTPRYLVIGTGKKITLECSQTMGHDKMYWYQQDPGMELHLIHYSYGVNSTEKGDLSSESTVSRIRTEHFPLTLESARPSHTSQYLCASSEGNPGELFFGEGSRLTVL.